This T cell receptor beta chain emerged from a study of OX40 agonist ivuxolimab in advanced cancers. At the level of the study: A male proportion of more than 75% was recorded, with mean age approximately 60 years and range roughly 20 to 85.

Sequencing was performed with immunoSEQ multiplex PCR; in TCRdb, only in-frame clones are kept and a portion is missing. The sample comprises roughly 60,000 clones, approximately 91% of which are singletons, and around 2% rests with the top ten. The clonotype was recovered from an adult with an advanced solid tumor such as melanoma, head and neck, liver or kidney cancer. The sample was CD4+ or CD8+ T cells sorted from blood, taken in a trial of the OX40 agonist ivuxolimab.

The CDR3 protein is CASSLLGLAGVAVDIQYF. The CDR3 DNA reads as TGTGCCAGCAGCTTACTGGGACTAGCGGGAGTTGCTGTAGACATTCAGTACTTC. This chain uses TRBV11-2 with TRBJ2-4, with 14 bases that match TRBD2. This CDR3 region has 18 residues. With V trimmed by 2 bases and J by 8 bases, 11 bases remained unmatched. Germline V lookup: CDR1 SGHAT, CDR2 FQNNGV.